Listed below are T cell receptor beta chains from one sample, sequenced in a study of blood T cell repertoires in COVID-19. Sequencing was performed with immunoSEQ multiplex PCR; in TCRdb, only in-frame clones are kept and a portion is missing. The table has 200,000 to 250,000 clones, 88% seen once; the top ten hold about 14%. The sequencing input was PBMCs or T cells enriched from blood (not recorded which). These receptors all come from a woman in her forties or fifties with acute COVID-19. CDR3s include the opening cysteine and the closing phenylalanine or tryptophan. The order of the fields is CDR3 protein, CDR3 DNA, D gene, V gene, clone size, J gene. D genes are given only for firm matches. Not every row has a clone size; where given, it reads once, few, many or a size class.

CATSRDPYEKLFF | TGTGCCACCAGCAGAGACCCCTACGAAAAACTGTTTTTT | . | TRBV15 | . | TRBJ1-4
CASSTTGAGNQPQHF | TGTGCCAGCAGTACCACAGGGGCAGGAAATCAGCCCCAGCATTTT | TRBD1 | TRBV28 | . | TRBJ1-5
CASSPSLRGSGNEQFF | TGTGCCAGCTCACCAAGTCTTCGCGGGAGTGGGAATGAGCAGTTCTTC | TRBD2 | TRBV18 | . | TRBJ2-1
CASSLTTGGREQYF | TGCGCCAGCAGCCTCACTACGGGAGGTAGGGAGCAGTACTTC | TRBD2 | TRBV4-1 | . | TRBJ2-7
CASSLGSGLQETQYF | TGTGCCAGCAGCTTAGGGAGCGGATTACAAGAGACCCAGTACTTC | . | TRBV13 | once | TRBJ2-5
CARSTWATYEQYF | TGTGCCAGGTCGACCTGGGCGACCTACGAGCAGTACTTC | . | TRBV9 | . | TRBJ2-7
CASSRRTGDGNQPQHF | TGTGCCAGCAGCCGTAGGACAGGGGATGGGAATCAGCCCCAGCATTTT | TRBD1 | TRBV7-2 | . | TRBJ1-5
CASSLFQKGTDTQYF | TGCGCCAGCAGCTTGTTTCAGAAGGGGACAGATACGCAGTATTTT | . | TRBV5-1 | . | TRBJ2-3
CASSLAGGGRDNEQFF | TGCGCCAGCAGCTTGGCCGGTGGCGGGAGGGACAATGAGCAGTTCTTC | TRBD2 | TRBV5-1 | once | TRBJ2-1
CASSFHGDRETQYF | TGTGCCAGCAGTTTTCACGGGGATAGGGAGACCCAGTACTTC | . | TRBV27 | . | TRBJ2-5
CASSWTSGQDTQYF | TGTGCCAGCAGCTGGACTAGCGGACAAGATACGCAGTATTTT | TRBD2 | TRBV7-2 | . | TRBJ2-3
CASSRQGAGGNTIYF | TGTGCCAGCAGCCGACAGGGGGCAGGTGGAAACACCATATATTTT | TRBD1 | TRBV3-1/TRBV3-2 | . | TRBJ1-3
CASSTRGPTGGNTEAFF | TGTGCCAGCAGCACCCGAGGGCCCACAGGGGGGAACACTGAAGCTTTCTTT | TRBD1 | TRBV7-2 | few | TRBJ1-1
CASSRRDRSVTDTQYF | TGTGCCAGCAGTCGGAGGGACAGGTCGGTCACAGATACGCAGTATTTT | TRBD1 | TRBV14 | . | TRBJ2-3
CASSYPYRDEQYF | TGTGCCAGCAGCTACCCCTACCGGGACGAGCAGTACTTC | . | TRBV7-9 | . | TRBJ2-7
CASSLALAGVGEQFF | TGTGCCAGCAGCTTAGCCCTAGCGGGAGTAGGTGAGCAGTTCTTC | TRBD2 | TRBV7-3 | . | TRBJ2-1
CASSEVGFLTSGIPDTQYF | TGTGCCAGCAGCGAGGTGGGATTTCTGACTAGCGGGATTCCAGATACGCAGTATTTT | TRBD2 | TRBV9 | . | TRBJ2-3
CASSVKAGESQETQYF | TGCGCCAGCAGTGTCAAGGCAGGGGAGAGCCAAGAGACCCAGTACTTC | . | TRBV10-2 | . | TRBJ2-5
CASSQGGLAGGRGEQYF | TGTGCCAGCAGCCAAGGGGGCCTAGCGGGAGGGCGAGGGGAGCAGTACTTC | TRBD2 | TRBV4-2 | few | TRBJ2-7
CASSAPGTVGTYEQYF | TGTGCCAGCAGTGCCCCCGGGACAGTGGGCACCTACGAGCAGTACTTC | TRBD1 | TRBV27 | . | TRBJ2-7
CASKFGSGANVLTF | TGTGCCAGCAAATTCGGCTCTGGGGCCAACGTCCTGACTTTC | . | TRBV6-5 | . | TRBJ2-6
CASSPEVRGQMSSYNSPLHF | TGCGCCAGCAGCCCGGAGGTCAGGGGCCAAATGAGCTCCTATAATTCACCCCTCCACTTT | . | TRBV5-1 | . | TRBJ1-6
CASRTQTGGASGNTIYF | TGTGCCAGCAGAACTCAGACAGGGGGCGCCTCTGGAAACACCATATATTTT | TRBD1 | TRBV28 | . | TRBJ1-3
CASSPRGLAHANEQFF | TGTGCCAGCAGCCCTCGTGGACTAGCCCACGCCAATGAGCAGTTCTTC | TRBD2 | TRBV7-9 | few | TRBJ2-1
CASSHPTGGASHEQYF | TGTGCCAGCAGCCACCCGACGGGGGGCGCAAGCCACGAGCAGTACTTC | . | TRBV11-3 | . | TRBJ2-7
CASPLGLLNTGELFF | TGTGCCAGCCCCCTGGGACTCTTGAACACCGGGGAGCTGTTTTTT | . | TRBV7-9 | . | TRBJ2-2
CASRPTGGMKETQYF | TGTGCCAGCAGGCCGACAGGGGGTATGAAAGAGACCCAGTACTTC | TRBD1 | TRBV6-5 | . | TRBJ2-5